The clone carrying this T cell receptor beta chain was observed at least ten times. The data belong to a study of CD8+CD57+ T cells in acquired aplastic anemia. The CDR3 consists of 13 residues. The V gene lost 5 bases and the J gene lost 7 bases, with 9 bases spanning the gap. Germline lookup yields CDR1 SGHTA and CDR2 FQGNSA. The template used for profiling TCR beta VDJ and CDR3 was genomic DNA. TCRdb reanalysed the reads using MiXCR and keeps one entry per CDR3 protein. The sample includes around 150,000 distinct CDR3 sequences, approximately 41% of them seen just once. The J gene is TRBJ1-6, the V gene TRBV7-2; unclear D gene. The sequenced sample consisted of sorted CD4+, CD8+, or CD8+CD57+ T cells (not recorded which) from PBMCs. This TCR was sampled from a human donor in good health, serving as a control. The chain's CDR3 is CASSLRRNSPLHF. CDR3 sequence (DNA): TGTGCCAGCAGCCTCCGACGGAATTCACCCCTCCACTTT.